The source of this TCR beta chain is a study of blood T cell repertoires in COVID-19. Profiled with immunoSEQ multiplex PCR; TCRdb holds only in-frame clones, not every one. The table lists approximately 150,000 clones, 84% of them singletons, with 10% in the top ten. V was shortened by 0 bases and J by 8 bases, with 5 bases between the two germline ends. The germline V gene has CDR1 MNHEY and CDR2 SVGAGI. This CDR3 is 12 amino acids long. The clonotype originates from a man in his 60s with active or convalescent COVID-19. The rearrangement uses TRBV6-5 and TRBJ2-1; D call uncertain. The sample was peripheral blood. CDR3 residues: CASSYSKHEQFF. In nucleotides, the CDR3 is TGTGCCAGCAGTTACTCGAAGCATGAGCAGTTCTTC.